This T cell receptor beta chain was observed in a study of T and B cells in COVID-19 patients. Study information: COVID-19 patients gave peripheral blood either during active infection or after recovery. Critical illness requiring mechanical ventilation or extracorporeal membrane oxygenation affected 12 of 20 active-infection patients. Study findings and constraints: Blood from mildly ill patients while symptomatic, and early samples from severe cases, were scarce. In COVID-19 patients, T cell receptor beta variable and joining gene use was reportedly strongly skewed.

CDR3 length equals 13 residues. Per germline, CDR1 SGHNT and CDR2 YYREEE (reference sequence). The V end lost 2 bases, the J end lost 0 bases, and 5 bases lay between the germline ends. BIOMED2 TRB-A/B primer pools were used in multiplex TRB PCR. Using its own MiXCR run on the multiplex PCR reads, TCRdb lists one record per CDR3 protein. The sample records some 17,000 distinct CDR3 sequences, 25% to 30% being singletons. Turning to this clonotype: The antigen is not known.

Each TRB amplification used about 250-550 ng of genomic DNA from blood. This TCR was recovered from a human donor who had recovered from COVID-19. The sample taken for sequencing was blood. The gene calls are TRBV5-4 and TRBJ1-1, with D hard to call. CDR3 nucleotide sequence: TGTGCCAGCAGCTTTTCCATGAACACTGAAGCTTTCTTT. It specifies CASSFSMNTEAFF.